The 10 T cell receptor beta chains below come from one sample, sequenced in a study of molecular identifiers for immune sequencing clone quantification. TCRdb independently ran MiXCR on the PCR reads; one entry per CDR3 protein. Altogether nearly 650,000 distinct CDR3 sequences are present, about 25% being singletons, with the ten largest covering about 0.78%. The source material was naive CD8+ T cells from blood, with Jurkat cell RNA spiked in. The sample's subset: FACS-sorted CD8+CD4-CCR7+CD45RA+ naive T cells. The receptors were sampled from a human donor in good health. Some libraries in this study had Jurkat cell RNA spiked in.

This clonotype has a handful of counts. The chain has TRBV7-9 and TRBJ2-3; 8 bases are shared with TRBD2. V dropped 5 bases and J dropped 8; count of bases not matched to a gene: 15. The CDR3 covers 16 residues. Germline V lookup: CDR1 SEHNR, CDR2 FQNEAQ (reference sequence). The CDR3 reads CASSATSGGEWSTQYF. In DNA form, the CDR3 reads TGTGCCAGCAGCGCCACTAGCGGCGGGGAGTGGAGTACGCAGTATTTT.

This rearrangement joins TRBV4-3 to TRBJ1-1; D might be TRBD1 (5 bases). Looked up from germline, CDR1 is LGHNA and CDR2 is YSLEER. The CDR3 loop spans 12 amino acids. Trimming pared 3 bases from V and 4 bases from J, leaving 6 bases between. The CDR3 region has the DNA TGCGCCAGCAGCCAGGACACCACTGAAGCTTTCTTT. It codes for CASSQDTTEAFF.

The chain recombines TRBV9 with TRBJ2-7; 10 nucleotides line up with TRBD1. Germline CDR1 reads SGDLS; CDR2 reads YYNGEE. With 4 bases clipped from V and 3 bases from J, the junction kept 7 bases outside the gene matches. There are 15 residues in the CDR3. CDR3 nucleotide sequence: TGTGCCAGCAGCCCCGGGACAGGGGCAAACTACGAGCAGTACTTC. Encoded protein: CASSPGTGANYEQYF. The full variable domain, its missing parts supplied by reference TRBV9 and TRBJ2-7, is DSGVTQTPKHLITATGQRVTLRCSPRSGDLSVYWYQQSLDQGLQFLIQYYNGEERAKGNILERFSAQQFPDLHSELNLSSLELGDSALYFCASSPGTGANYEQYFGPGTRLTVT.

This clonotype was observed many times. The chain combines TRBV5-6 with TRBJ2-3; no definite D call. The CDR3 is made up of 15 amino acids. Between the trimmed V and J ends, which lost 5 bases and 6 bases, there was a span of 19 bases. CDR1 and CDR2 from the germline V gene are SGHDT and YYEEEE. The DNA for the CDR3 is TGTGCCAGCAGTCCTAAGTTGAAGGCCCCTGATACGCAGTATTTT. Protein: CASSPKLKAPDTQYF.

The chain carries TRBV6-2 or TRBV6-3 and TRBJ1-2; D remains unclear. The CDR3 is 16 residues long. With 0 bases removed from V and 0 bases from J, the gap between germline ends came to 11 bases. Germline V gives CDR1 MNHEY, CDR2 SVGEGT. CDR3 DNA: TGTGCCAGCAGTTACTCGATGGCAGCCCCTAACTATGGCTACACCTTC. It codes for CASSYSMAAPNYGYTF.

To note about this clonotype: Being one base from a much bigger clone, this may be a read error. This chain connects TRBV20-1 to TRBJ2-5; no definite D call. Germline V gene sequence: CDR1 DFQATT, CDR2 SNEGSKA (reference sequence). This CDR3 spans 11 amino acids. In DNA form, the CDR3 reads TGCAGTGCTAGGTACCCGGAGACCAAGTACTTC. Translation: CSARYPETKYF.

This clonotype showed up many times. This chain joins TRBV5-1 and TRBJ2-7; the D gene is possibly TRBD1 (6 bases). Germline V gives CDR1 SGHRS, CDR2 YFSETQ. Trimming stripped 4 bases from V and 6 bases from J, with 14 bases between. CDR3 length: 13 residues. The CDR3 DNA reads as TGCGCCAGCAGCGACAGGACGGCTAGCGAGCAGTACTTC. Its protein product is CASSDRTASEQYF.

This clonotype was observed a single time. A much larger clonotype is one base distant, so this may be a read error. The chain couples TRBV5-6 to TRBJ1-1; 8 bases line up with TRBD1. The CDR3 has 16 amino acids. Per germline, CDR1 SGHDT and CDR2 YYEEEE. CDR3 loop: CAGSWGQGAHDTEAFF. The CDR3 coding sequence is TGTGCCGGCAGCTGGGGGCAGGGGGCGCATGACACTGAAGCTTTCTTT.

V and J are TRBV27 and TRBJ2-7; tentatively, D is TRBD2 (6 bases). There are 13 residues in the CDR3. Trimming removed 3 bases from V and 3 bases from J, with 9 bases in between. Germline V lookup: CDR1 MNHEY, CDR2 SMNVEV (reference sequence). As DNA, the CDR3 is TGTGCCAGCAGTTTCATGGGGGGCTACGAGCAGTACTTC. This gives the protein CASSFMGGYEQYF.

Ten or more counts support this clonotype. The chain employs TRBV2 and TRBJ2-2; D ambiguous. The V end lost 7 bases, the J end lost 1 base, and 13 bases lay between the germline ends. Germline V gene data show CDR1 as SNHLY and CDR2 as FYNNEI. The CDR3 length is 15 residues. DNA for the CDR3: TGTGCCAGCAATAGCCGAGAGTGGAACACCGGGGAGCTGTTTTTT. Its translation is CASNSREWNTGELFF.